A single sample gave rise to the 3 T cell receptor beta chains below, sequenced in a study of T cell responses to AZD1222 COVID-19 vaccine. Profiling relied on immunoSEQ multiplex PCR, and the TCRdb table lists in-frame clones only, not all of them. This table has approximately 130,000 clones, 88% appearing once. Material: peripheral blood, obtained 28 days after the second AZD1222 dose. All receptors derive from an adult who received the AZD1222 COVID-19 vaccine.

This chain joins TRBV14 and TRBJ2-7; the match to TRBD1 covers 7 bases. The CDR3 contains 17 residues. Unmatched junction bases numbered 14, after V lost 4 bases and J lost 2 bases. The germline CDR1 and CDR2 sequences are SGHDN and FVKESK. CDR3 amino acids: CASSPGDSEVEAYEQYF. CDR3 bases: TGTGCCAGCAGCCCAGGGGACAGCGAAGTCGAAGCCTACGAGCAGTACTTC. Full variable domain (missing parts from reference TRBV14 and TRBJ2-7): EAGVTQFPSHSVIEKGQTVTLRCDPISGHDNLYWYRRVMGKEIKFLLHFVKESKQDESGMPNNRFLAERTGGTYSTLKVQPAELEDSGVYFCASSPGDSEVEAYEQYFGPGTRLTVT.

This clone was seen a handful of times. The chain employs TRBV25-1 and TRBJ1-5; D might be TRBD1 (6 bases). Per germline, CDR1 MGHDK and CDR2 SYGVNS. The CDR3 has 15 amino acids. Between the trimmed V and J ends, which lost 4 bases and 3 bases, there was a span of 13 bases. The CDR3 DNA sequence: TGTGCCAGCAGTGCCTGGACAGACGACAATCAGCCCCAGCATTTT. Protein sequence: CASSAWTDDNQPQHF.

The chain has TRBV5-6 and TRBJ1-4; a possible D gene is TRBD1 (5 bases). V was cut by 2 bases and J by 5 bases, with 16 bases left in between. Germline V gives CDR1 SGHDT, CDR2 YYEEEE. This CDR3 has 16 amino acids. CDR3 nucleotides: TGTGCCAGCAGCTTAGGAGGGTTGGCAGGGAATGAAAAACTGTTTTTT. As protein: CASSLGGLAGNEKLFF.